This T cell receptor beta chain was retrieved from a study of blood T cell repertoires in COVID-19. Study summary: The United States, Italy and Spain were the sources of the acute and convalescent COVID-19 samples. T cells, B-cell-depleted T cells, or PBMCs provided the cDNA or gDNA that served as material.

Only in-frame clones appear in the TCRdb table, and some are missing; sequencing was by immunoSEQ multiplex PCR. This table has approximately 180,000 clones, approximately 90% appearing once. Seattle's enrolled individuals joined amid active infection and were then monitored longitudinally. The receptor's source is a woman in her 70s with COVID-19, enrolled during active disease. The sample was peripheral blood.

The CDR3 loop reads CASSTDRDEQFF. As DNA, the CDR3 is TGTGCCAGCAGCACAGACAGGGACGAGCAGTTCTTC. The V and J genes are TRBV7-8 and TRBJ2-1, with 7 bases lining up with TRBD1. V shed 5 bases, J shed 10 bases, and the junction held 5 bases outside the gene matches. CDR3 size: 12 residues. Germline loops: CDR1 SGHVS, CDR2 FQNEAQ.